This TCR beta chain was found in a study of blood T cell repertoires in COVID-19. The wider study: The study drew acute and convalescent COVID-19 samples from the United States, Italy and Spain. The analysed material was cDNA or gDNA that came from T cells, B-cell-depleted T cells, or PBMCs.

The study counted Cohort 3 donors as recovered given two negative PCRs, clearance, or symptom resolution. CDR3 length: 17 amino acids. Between the trimmed V and J ends, which lost 0 bases and 0 bases, there was a span of 12 bases. Looked up from germline, CDR1 is MNHNS and CDR2 is SASEGT. As originally analysed: Nucleated cell counts were estimated from reference gene primer amplification. This table comes from immunoSEQ multiplex PCR, and its TCRdb copy is limited to in-frame clones, with some not included. V and J calls and clone size are those listed in that table; D and trimming were worked out from the DNA. Found here are roughly 300,000 clones, 80% to 95% of them singletons; the top ten hold 1.1%.

The rearrangement links TRBV6-1 to TRBJ1-5; D perhaps matches TRBD1 (6 bases). The TCR originated in a woman aged 25 to 39 who had recovered from COVID-19. What was sequenced was PBMCs or T cells enriched from blood (not recorded which). Here the CDR3 reads CASSEAVTGYSNQPQHF. The CDR3 bases are TGTGCCAGCAGTGAAGCGGTCACAGGGTATAGCAATCAGCCCCAGCATTTT.